Given below is one T cell receptor beta chain in context. Its antigen is as yet unknown. Germline CDR1 is SGHTA and CDR2 is FQGNSA. The CDR3 sequence is 14 residues long. Trimming shortened V by 3 bases and J by 2 bases, and 10 bases separated the two germline ends. The data were obtained in a study of T-cell memory formation after mild COVID-19. Study-level background: In these data, TCR clusters were largely donor specific.

Constant-segment primers were used for 5'RACE, and the resulting TCR alpha and TCR beta cDNA libraries carried sample barcodes and UMIs. One entry per CDR3 protein, called by TCRdb with MiXCR from the 5' RACE reads. The data hold about 210,000 distinct CDR3 sequences, with over 9.5% observed a single time. Overall study findings and caveats: The study found contracting CD4+ clones mainly in CM and EM and contracting CD8+ clones in EMRA. Clones shrinking from day 15 to 85 showed even CD4/CD8 mixes; later expanders tilted CD4+.

Sequencing was carried out using PBMCs or a T cell subset sorted from them (not recorded which). The J gene is TRBJ1-1, the V gene TRBV7-2; no clear D gene. The receptor was isolated from a man between 18 and 29 years old who had mild COVID-19 (a few samples of this study predate the infection). Cell type and time point are not known. The CDR3 spells CASSFSGANTEAFF. Written as DNA, the CDR3 is TGTGCCAGCAGCTTTTCCGGTGCTAACACTGAAGCTTTCTTT.